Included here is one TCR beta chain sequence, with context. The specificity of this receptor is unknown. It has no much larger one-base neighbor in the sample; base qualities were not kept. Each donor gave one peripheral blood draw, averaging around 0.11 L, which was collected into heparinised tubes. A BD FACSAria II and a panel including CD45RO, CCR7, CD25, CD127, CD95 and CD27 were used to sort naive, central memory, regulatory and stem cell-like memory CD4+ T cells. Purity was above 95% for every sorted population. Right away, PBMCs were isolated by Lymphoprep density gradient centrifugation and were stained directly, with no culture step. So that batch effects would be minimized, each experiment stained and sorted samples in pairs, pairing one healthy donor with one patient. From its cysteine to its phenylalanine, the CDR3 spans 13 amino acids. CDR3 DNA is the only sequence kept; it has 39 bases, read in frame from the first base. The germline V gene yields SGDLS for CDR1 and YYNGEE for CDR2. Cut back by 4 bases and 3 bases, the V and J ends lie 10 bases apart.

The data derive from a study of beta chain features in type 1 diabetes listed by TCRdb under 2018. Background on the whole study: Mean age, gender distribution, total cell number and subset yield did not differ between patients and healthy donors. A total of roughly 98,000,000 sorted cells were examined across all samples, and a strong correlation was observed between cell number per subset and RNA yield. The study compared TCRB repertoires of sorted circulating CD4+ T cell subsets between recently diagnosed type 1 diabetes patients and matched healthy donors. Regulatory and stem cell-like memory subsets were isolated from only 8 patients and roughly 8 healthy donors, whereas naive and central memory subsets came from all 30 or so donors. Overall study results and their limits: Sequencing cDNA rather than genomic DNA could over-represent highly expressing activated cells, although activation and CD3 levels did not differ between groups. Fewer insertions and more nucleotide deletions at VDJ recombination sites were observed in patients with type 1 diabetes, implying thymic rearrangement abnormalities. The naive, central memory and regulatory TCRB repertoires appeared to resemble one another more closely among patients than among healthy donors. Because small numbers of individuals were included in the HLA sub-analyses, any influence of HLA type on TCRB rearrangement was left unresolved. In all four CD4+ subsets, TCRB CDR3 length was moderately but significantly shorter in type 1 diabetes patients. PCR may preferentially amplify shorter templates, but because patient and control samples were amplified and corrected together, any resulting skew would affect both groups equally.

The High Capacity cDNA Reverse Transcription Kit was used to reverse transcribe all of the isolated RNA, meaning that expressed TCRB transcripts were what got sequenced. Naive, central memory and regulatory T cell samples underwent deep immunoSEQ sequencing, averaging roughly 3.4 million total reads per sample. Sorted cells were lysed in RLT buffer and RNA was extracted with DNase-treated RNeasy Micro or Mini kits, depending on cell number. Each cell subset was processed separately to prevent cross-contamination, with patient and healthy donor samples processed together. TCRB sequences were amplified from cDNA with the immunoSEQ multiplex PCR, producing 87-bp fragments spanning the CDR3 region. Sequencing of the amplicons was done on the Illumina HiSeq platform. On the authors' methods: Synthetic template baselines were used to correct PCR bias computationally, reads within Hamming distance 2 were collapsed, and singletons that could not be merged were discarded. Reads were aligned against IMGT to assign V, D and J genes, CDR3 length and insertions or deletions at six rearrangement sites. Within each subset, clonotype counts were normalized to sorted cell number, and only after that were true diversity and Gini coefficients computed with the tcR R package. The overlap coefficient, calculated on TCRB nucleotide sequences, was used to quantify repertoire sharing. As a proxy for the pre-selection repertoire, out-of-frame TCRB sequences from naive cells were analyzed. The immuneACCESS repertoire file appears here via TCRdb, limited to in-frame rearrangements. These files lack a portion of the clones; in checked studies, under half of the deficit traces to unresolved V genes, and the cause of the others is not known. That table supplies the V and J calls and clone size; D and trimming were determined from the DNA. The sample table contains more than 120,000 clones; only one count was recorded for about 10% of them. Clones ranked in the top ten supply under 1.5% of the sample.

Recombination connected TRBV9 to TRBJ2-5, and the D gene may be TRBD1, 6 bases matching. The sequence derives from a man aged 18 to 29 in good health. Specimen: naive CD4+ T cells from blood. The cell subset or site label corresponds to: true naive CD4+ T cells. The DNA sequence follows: TGTGCCAGCAGCCCAGGGGTCGAAGAGACCCAGTACTTC. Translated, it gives CASSPGVEETQYF.